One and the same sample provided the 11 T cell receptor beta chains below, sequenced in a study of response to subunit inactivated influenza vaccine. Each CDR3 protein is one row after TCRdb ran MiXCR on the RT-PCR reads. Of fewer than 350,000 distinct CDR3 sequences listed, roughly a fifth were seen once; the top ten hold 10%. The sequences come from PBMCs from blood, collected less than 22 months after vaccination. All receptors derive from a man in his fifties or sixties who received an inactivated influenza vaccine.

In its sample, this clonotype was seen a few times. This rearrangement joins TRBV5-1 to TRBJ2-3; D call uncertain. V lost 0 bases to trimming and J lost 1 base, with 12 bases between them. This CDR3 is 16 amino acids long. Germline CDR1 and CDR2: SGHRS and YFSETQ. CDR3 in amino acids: CASSLDSWPGTDTQYF. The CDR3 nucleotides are TGCGCCAGCAGCTTGGACAGTTGGCCTGGCACAGATACGCAGTATTTT. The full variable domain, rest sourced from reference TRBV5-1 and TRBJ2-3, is KAGVTQTPRYLIKTRGQQVTLSCSPISGHRSVSWYQQTPGQGLQFLFEYFSETQRNKGNFPGRFSGRQFSNSRSEMNVSTLELGDSALYLCASSLDSWPGTDTQYFGPGTRLTVL.

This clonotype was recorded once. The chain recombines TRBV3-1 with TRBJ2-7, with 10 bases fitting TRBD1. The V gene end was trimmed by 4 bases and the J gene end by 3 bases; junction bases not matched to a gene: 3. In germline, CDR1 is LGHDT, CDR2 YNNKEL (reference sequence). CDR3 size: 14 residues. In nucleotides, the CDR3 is TGTGCCAGCAGCCCGGGACAGGGGCTCTACGAGCAGTACTTC. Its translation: CASSPGQGLYEQYF.

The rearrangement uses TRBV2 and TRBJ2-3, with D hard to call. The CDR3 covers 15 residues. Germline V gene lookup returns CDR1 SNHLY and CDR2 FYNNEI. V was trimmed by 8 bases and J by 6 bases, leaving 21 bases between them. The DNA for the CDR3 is TGTGCCAGCGTTAGGGATTCCCCACTCTCTGATACGCAGTATTTT. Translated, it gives CASVRDSPLSDTQYF.

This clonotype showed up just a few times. CDR3 DNA sequence: TGTGCCAGCAGTGACTCAGCCGGGACAGGGTCGGAGGGCTACACCTTC. Translated, it gives CASSDSAGTGSEGYTF. This sequence joins TRBV6-4 and TRBJ1-2; 9 bases line up with TRBD1. The length of the CDR3 is 16 residues. The ends lost 0 bases at V and 8 bases at J; junction bases unmatched: 10. In germline, CDR1 is MRHNA, CDR2 SNTAGT.

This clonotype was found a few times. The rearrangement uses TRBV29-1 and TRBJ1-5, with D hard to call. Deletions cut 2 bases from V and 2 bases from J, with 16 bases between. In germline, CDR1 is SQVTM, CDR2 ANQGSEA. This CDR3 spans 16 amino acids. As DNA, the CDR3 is TGCAGCGTTGAACGACCACTACCGAGGGGCAATCAGCCCCAGCATTTT. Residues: CSVERPLPRGNQPQHF.

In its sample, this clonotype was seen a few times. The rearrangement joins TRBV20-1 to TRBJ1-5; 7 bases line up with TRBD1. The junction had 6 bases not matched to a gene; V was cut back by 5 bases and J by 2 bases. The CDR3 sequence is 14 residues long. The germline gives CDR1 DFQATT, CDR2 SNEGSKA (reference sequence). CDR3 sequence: CSAVQGGGNQPQHF. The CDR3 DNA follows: TGCAGTGCTGTCCAGGGGGGTGGCAATCAGCCCCAGCATTTT.

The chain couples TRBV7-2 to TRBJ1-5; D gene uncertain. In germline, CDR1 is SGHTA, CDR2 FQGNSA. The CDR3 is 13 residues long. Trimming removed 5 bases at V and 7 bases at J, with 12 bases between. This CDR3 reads CASSRSTGQPQHF. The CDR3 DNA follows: TGTGCCAGCAGCCGGAGCACTGGCCAGCCCCAGCATTTT.

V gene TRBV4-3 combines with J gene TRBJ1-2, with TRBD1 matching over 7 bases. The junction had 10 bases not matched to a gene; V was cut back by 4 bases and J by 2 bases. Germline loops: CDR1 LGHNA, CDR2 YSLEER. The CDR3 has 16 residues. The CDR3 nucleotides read TGCGCCAGCAGCCCGCGTAGGACAGGACTCAACTATGGCTACACCTTC. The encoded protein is CASSPRRTGLNYGYTF.

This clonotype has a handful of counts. The chain's CDR3 is CASSLRSAAPNQPQHF. Written as DNA, the CDR3 is TGTGCCAGCAGTTTAAGGTCAGCGGCCCCCAATCAGCCCCAGCATTTT. V is TRBV27 and J is TRBJ1-5; no definite D call. The CDR3 has 16 residues. The germline gives CDR1 MNHEY, CDR2 SMNVEV (reference sequence). V gave up 2 bases and J gave up 3 bases, with 14 bases separating them.

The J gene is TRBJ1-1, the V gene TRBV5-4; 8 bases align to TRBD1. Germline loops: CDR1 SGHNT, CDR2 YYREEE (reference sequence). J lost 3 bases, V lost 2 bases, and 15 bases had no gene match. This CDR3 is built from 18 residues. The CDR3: CASSLSPGQVLSDTEAFF. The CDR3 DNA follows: TGTGCCAGCAGCTTATCCCCGGGACAGGTCCTTTCCGACACTGAAGCTTTCTTT.

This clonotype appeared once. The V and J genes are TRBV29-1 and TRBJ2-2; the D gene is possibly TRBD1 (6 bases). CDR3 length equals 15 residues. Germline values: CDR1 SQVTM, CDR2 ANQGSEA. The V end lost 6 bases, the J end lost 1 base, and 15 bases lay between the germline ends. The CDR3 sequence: CSVQTGHKNTGELFF. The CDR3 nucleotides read TGCAGCGTCCAAACGGGACACAAGAACACCGGGGAGCTGTTTTTT.